This T cell receptor beta chain was profiled in a study of CD8 T cells in Susac syndrome. Across the whole study: Clinically active disease was present in more than five of the sequenced Susac syndrome patients. Eight of these patients were in remission. Patients with Susac syndrome were therapy-naive, on corticosteroids, or on intravenous immunoglobulin alone at blood draw.

The CDR3 runs 11 residues. Trimming stripped 4 bases from V and 2 bases from J, with 6 bases between. CDR1 is SQVTM, CDR2 ANQGSEA, per germline. Reverse transcription of about 0.5 to 1 ug RNA was carried out with random hexamers. Amplification of TCR beta CDR3 across 54 Vbeta and 13 Jbeta was performed with immunoSEQ multiplex PCR. TCRdb reanalysed the immunoSEQ multiplex PCR reads using MiXCR and keeps one entry per CDR3 protein. The table includes some 180,000 distinct CDR3 sequences, 75% to 95% detected once. Both CD4+ and CD8+ T cells were negatively isolated, and TEMRA cells underwent FACS enrichment.

Sequencing was done on a sample of CD4+ T cells from PBMCs. The receptor was derived from a human donor with Susac syndrome. The V gene is TRBV29-1, the J gene TRBJ2-7, with D possibly being TRBD1 (6 bases). CDR3 in amino acids: CSVAGAYEQYF. CDR3 nucleotides: TGCAGCGTTGCAGGGGCCTACGAGCAGTACTTC.